The 11 T cell receptor beta chains below all came from one sample that was sequenced in a study of T cells in Graves' hyperthyroidism and ophthalmopathy. Researchers took RNA transcripts and amplified the TCR beta CDR3 regions from them. Initially, a first-round RT-PCR of the TCR CDR3 employed the HTBI primer set. TCRdb reprocessed the multiplex PCR reads with MiXCR, giving one entry per CDR3 protein. The table lists approximately 300,000 distinct CDR3 sequences, about 15% of them singletons. Sequences were obtained from blood. The receptors originated from a woman aged 55-69 years with Graves' ophthalmopathy.

This clonotype was recorded many times. The J gene is TRBJ1-6, the V gene TRBV6-1; tentatively, D is TRBD1 (5 bases). V lost 7 bases to trimming and J lost 6 bases, with 10 bases between them. This CDR3 region has 13 residues. Germline V CDR1 and CDR2: MNHNS, SASEGT. The CDR3 DNA sequence: TGTGCCAGCAAGGGACGGTTTAATTCACCCCTCCACTTT. This sequence encodes CASKGRFNSPLHF.

This clonotype was counted ten times or more. J is TRBJ2-2 and V is TRBV10-3; possibly TRBD2 for D (5 bases). Germline V CDR1 and CDR2: ENHRY, SYGVKD. The ends were cut back, 6 bases at V and 4 bases at J, with 12 bases in the middle. This CDR3 is built from 14 residues. The CDR3 reads CAISRGRGTGELFF. As DNA, the CDR3 is TGTGCCATCAGCCGAGGCCGGGGCACCGGGGAGCTGTTTTTT.

A few counts support this clonotype. The J gene is TRBJ2-2, the V gene TRBV3-1; D is tentatively TRBD1 or TRBD2 (5 bases each). The CDR3 is made up of 15 amino acids. The germline V and J ends were trimmed by 1 base and 5 bases, with 11 bases remaining between them. CDR1 is LGHDT, CDR2 YNNKEL, per germline (reference sequence). As DNA, the CDR3 is TGTGCCAGCAGCCAAGGCGGGTGGGGGACCGGGGAGCTGTTTTTT. Translating it yields CASSQGGWGTGELFF.

The chain links TRBV6-2 or TRBV6-3 to TRBJ2-3; 10 nucleotides line up with TRBD2. Looked up from germline, CDR1 is MNHEY and CDR2 is SVGEGT. This CDR3 has 14 amino acids. V dropped 8 bases and J dropped 4; count of bases not matched to a gene: 6. The CDR3 nucleotides read TGTGCCAGCCTTACAGCGGGGGGGCCAGATACGCAGTATTTT. This codes for CASLTAGGPDTQYF.

This chain joins TRBV7-2 and TRBJ1-5, with D maybe TRBD1 (5 bases). The CDR3 loop spans 15 amino acids. Germline lookup yields CDR1 SGHTA and CDR2 FQGNSA. Between the trimmed V and J ends, which lost 3 bases and 3 bases, there was a span of 12 bases. DNA for the CDR3: TGTGCCAGCAGCTTTCGGGGCGGTTTCAATCAGCCCCAGCATTTT. Its translation: CASSFRGGFNQPQHF.

About this clonotype itself: Being one base from a much bigger clone, this may be a read error. The V and J genes are TRBV28 and TRBJ1-2; 7 bases agree with TRBD1. CDR3 length equals 18 residues. J was trimmed by 4 bases and V by 3 bases; bases with no gene match: 17. Germline assignment: CDR1 MDHEN and CDR2 SYDVKM. The CDR3 is CASSFRQGHSAGGYGYTF. CDR3 bases: TGTGCCAGCAGTTTCCGACAGGGACACTCTGCGGGTGGCTATGGCTACACCTTC.

In DNA, the CDR3 is TGTGCCAGCAGTCCCGAGAGAAGGGTGGGTCGCTACACCTTC. Translating it yields CASSPERRVGRYTF. The genes are TRBV27 and TRBJ1-2; D is unresolved. The CDR3 loop spans 14 amino acids. The germline V gene has CDR1 MNHEY and CDR2 SMNVEV (reference sequence). Trimming removed 5 bases from V and 9 bases from J, with 19 bases in between.

This clonotype came up a few times. V gene TRBV29-1 combines with J gene TRBJ2-1, with 8 nucleotides matching TRBD1. Germline values: CDR1 SQVTM, CDR2 ANQGSEA. The V segment lost 0 bases and the J segment 9 bases; nucleotides outside the gene matches: 7. The CDR3 is 14 residues long. CDR3 residues: CSVEDRTGPAEQFF. The CDR3 nucleotides read TGCAGCGTTGAAGATCGGACAGGGCCGGCTGAGCAGTTCTTC.

The V call is TRBV29-1, the J call TRBJ1-2; D is ambiguous. This CDR3 has 13 amino acids. Germline CDR1 and CDR2: SQVTM and ANQGSEA. The germline V and J ends were trimmed by 0 bases and 5 bases, with 10 bases remaining between them. CDR3 amino acids: CSVEEDRIYGYTF. The CDR3, as DNA: TGCAGCGTTGAAGAGGACCGCATATATGGCTACACCTTC.

The J gene is TRBJ2-3, the V gene TRBV28, with D possibly being TRBD2 (6 bases). CDR1 and CDR2 (germline): MDHEN, SYDVKM. V dropped 5 bases and J dropped 6 bases, with 12 bases sitting between them. This CDR3 has 13 residues. The CDR3 nucleotides are TGTGCCAGCAGTCCCACTAGCCCCGATACGCAGTATTTT. Its protein is CASSPTSPDTQYF. Together with reference TRBV28 and TRBJ2-3, the CDR3 gives the full variable domain: DVKVTQSSRYLVKRTGEKVFLECVQDMDHENMFWYRQDPGLGLRLIYFSYDVKMKEKGDIPEGYSVSREKKERFSLILESASTNQTSMYLCASSPTSPDTQYFGPGTRLTVL.

The sample holds many counts of this clonotype. This chain links TRBV5-1 with TRBJ1-5; D ambiguous. The CDR3 runs 15 residues. Trimming removed 0 bases at V and 0 bases at J, with 7 bases between. Germline CDR1 is SGHRS and CDR2 is YFSETQ. Written as DNA, the CDR3 is TGCGCCAGCAGCTTGGATGCGTCTAGCAATCAGCCCCAGCATTTT. This gives the protein CASSLDASSNQPQHF.